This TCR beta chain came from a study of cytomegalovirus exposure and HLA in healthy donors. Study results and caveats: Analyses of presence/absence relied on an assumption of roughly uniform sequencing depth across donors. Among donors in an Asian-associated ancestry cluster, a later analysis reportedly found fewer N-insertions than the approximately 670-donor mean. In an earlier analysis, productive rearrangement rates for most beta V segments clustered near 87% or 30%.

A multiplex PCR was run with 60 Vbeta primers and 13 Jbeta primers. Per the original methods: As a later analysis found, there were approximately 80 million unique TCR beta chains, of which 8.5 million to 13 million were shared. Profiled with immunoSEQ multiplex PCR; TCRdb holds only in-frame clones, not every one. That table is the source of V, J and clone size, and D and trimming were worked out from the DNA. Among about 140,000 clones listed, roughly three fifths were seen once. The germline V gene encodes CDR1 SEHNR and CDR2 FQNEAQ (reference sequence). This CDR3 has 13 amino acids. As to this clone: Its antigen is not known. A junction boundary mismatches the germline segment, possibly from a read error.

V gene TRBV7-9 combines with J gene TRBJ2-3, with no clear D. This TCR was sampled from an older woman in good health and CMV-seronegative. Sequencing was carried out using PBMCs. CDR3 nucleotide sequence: TGTGTCAGCAGATCCGACAACACAGATACGCAGTATTTT. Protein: CVSRSDNTDTQYF.